Each of the 19 T cell receptor beta chains below was sequenced from the same sample in a study of cytomegalovirus exposure and HLA in healthy donors. The PCR ran on 60 Vbeta and 13 Jbeta primers. Profiling relied on immunoSEQ multiplex PCR, and the TCRdb table lists in-frame clones only, not all of them. The sample has around 190,000 clones; approximately 80% are singletons. Material: PBMCs. These receptor sequences come from a woman aged 45-59 years in good health and CMV-seronegative.

This clone was detected only once. The V gene is TRBV28, the J gene TRBJ1-2, with TRBD1 identical over 7 bases. With V trimmed by 6 bases and J by 7 bases, 8 bases remained unmatched. The germline gives CDR1 MDHEN, CDR2 SYDVKM. The CDR3 totals 13 residues. This CDR3 is CASSYTNRGGYTF. CDR3 DNA sequence: TGTGCCAGCAGCTATACTAACAGGGGTGGCTACACCTTC.

The J gene is TRBJ2-3, the V gene TRBV10-3; no reliable D call. CDR3 length: 14 amino acids. Trimming left V 5 bases short and J 4 bases short, with 13 bases between. Germline V gene lookup returns CDR1 ENHRY and CDR2 SYGVKD. The CDR3 DNA sequence: TGTGCCATCAGTCCAACTAAATTGCCAGATACGCAGTATTTT. Amino acids: CAISPTKLPDTQYF.

The V gene is TRBV7-3, the J gene TRBJ2-2; 9 nucleotides agree with TRBD1. There are 15 residues in the CDR3. With 6 bases clipped from V and 7 bases from J, the junction kept 9 bases outside the gene matches. Germline V CDR1 and CDR2: SGHTA, FQGTGA. The CDR3 reads CASSPQQGASGELFF. CDR3 sequence (DNA): TGTGCCAGCAGTCCTCAACAGGGGGCGAGCGGGGAGCTGTTTTTT.

This sequence joins TRBV27 and TRBJ1-4; the D gene is possibly TRBD1 (6 bases). Trimming shortened V by 2 bases and J by 7 bases, and 14 bases separated the two germline ends. The CDR3 contains 15 residues. Germline CDR1 MNHEY, CDR2 SMNVEV (reference sequence). The CDR3 here is CASSLMGAVSEKLFF. The CDR3 region has the DNA TGTGCCAGCAGTTTAATGGGGGCGGTGAGTGAAAAACTGTTTTTT.

The chain is built from TRBV15 and TRBJ2-3; 10 nucleotides agree with TRBD1. The CDR3 is made up of 15 amino acids. Germline V gene lookup returns CDR1 LNHNV and CDR2 YYDKDF (reference sequence). V lost 3 bases to trimming and J lost 6 bases; unmatched junction nucleotides: 6. For the CDR3, the DNA is TGTGCCACCAGCAGCAGGACAGGGGGTTATGATACGCAGTATTTT. Protein sequence: CATSSRTGGYDTQYF.

The chain combines TRBV5-4 with TRBJ2-1; D perhaps matches TRBD1 (6 bases). V lost 3 bases and J 5 bases, leaving 9 bases between the germline ends. The CDR3 is 13 amino acids. Germline loops: CDR1 SGHNT, CDR2 YYREEE (reference sequence). In DNA form, the CDR3 reads TGTGCCAGCAGCTCGGGACAAAACAATGAGCAGTTCTTC. Encoded protein: CASSSGQNNEQFF.

The chain employs TRBV7-2 and TRBJ2-1; 8 nucleotides align to TRBD1. The V gene end was trimmed by 7 bases and the J gene end by 4 bases; junction bases not matched to a gene: 6. This CDR3 has 14 residues. Germline lookup yields CDR1 SGHTA and CDR2 FQGNSA. For the CDR3, the DNA is TGTGCCAGCAAGGGTCAGGGGGCTTACAATGAGCAGTTCTTC. Amino acids: CASKGQGAYNEQFF.

CDR3 sequence reads: CARSSGGGVVNEQFF. The CDR3 coding sequence is TGTGCCAGAAGCTCGGGTGGGGGGGTAGTAAATGAGCAGTTCTTC. The genes are TRBV5-3 and TRBJ2-1; 7 bases agree with TRBD2. TRBV5-3 is classed as an ORF, of uncertain function. Trimming removed 3 bases from V and 7 bases from J; junction bases left unmatched: 10. This CDR3 region has 15 residues.

This rearrangement joins TRBV7-9 to TRBJ2-5; D might be TRBD2 (5 bases). The end of the DNA is better explained by TRBJ2-7, so the J call may be wrong. This CDR3 contains 13 residues. The germline gives CDR1 SEHNR, CDR2 FQNEAQ (reference sequence). CDR3 nucleotide sequence: TGTGCCAGCAGCCGTCGAGGAGGATACGAGCAGTACTTC. Translating gives CASSRRGGYEQYF.

V is TRBV6-1 and J is TRBJ1-4, with a possible D match to TRBD1 (6 bases). This CDR3 has 14 residues. Germline-derived CDR1 and CDR2 are MNHNS and SASEGT. Between the trimmed V and J ends, which lost 9 bases and 3 bases, there was a span of 14 bases. The CDR3 nucleotides are TGTGCCAGTTTGGGGACACCTCCTAATGAAAAACTGTTTTTT. This encodes CASLGTPPNEKLFF.

The rearrangement joins TRBV27 to TRBJ2-1; maybe TRBD2 (6 bases). The CDR3 loop spans 20 amino acids. Germline V CDR1 and CDR2: MNHEY, SMNVEV (reference sequence). V shed 3 bases and J shed 4 bases, with 28 bases lying between them. CDR3 in DNA: TGTGCCAGCAGTTTGGGACCAATACTCGACACCGGGACTGGATACAATGAGCAGTTCTTC. Amino acids: CASSLGPILDTGTGYNEQFF.

The chain couples TRBV6-4 to TRBJ2-3; 10 bases match TRBD1. Germline CDR1 and CDR2: MRHNA and SNTAGT. J was trimmed by 6 bases and V by 4 bases; bases with no gene match: 7. The CDR3 is 15 amino acids. CDR3 sequence (DNA): TGTGCCAGCAGTGTACGGACAGGGGGAATGGATACGCAGTATTTT. It translates to CASSVRTGGMDTQYF.

The V gene is TRBV19, the J gene TRBJ1-6, with TRBD1 as a possible D gene (6 bases). Looked up from germline, CDR1 is LNHDA and CDR2 is SQIVND (reference sequence). The ends were cut back, 5 bases at V and 10 bases at J, with 15 bases in the middle. CDR3 length equals 14 residues. The CDR3 DNA reads as TGTGCCAGTAGTTACAGGGTGAGCGACTCACCCCTCCACTTT. Protein: CASSYRVSDSPLHF.

The chain uses TRBV29-1 and TRBJ2-1; TRBD2 might be the D (5 bases). Looked up from germline, CDR1 is SQVTM and CDR2 is ANQGSEA. Trimming took off 6 bases at V and 0 bases at J, with 12 bases between the two ends. The CDR3 covers 14 residues. The CDR3 coding sequence is TGCAGCGTAGAAAGAGGGAGCTCCTACAATGAGCAGTTCTTC. Its protein is CSVERGSSYNEQFF.

This chain connects TRBV5-4 to TRBJ2-5, with TRBD2 matching 10 bases. Losses at the gene ends were 0 bases for V and 6 bases for J; bases not matched to a gene: 11. The CDR3 loop spans 17 amino acids. Germline V CDR1 and CDR2: SGHNT, YYREEE (reference sequence). The CDR3, as DNA: TGTGCCAGCAGCTTGGGATCCGTCCTAGCGGGAGAAAAGACCCAGTACTTC. This sequence encodes CASSLGSVLAGEKTQYF.

This CDR3 is CASSEGMTAFATNEKLFF. For the CDR3, the DNA is TGTGCCAGCAGTGAAGGGATGACAGCGTTTGCAACTAATGAAAAACTGTTTTTT. This chain joins TRBV6-1 and TRBJ1-4; maybe TRBD1 (5 bases). V was trimmed by 1 base and J by 0 bases, leaving 15 bases between them. This CDR3 is 18 amino acids long. CDR1 and CDR2 (germline): MNHNS, SASEGT.

CDR3 sequence reads: CATTGLAELNEQFF. The CDR3 coding sequence is TGTGCCACAACGGGACTAGCGGAGCTTAATGAGCAGTTCTTC. V is TRBV15 and J is TRBJ2-1, with TRBD2 matching 11 bases. The CDR3 consists of 14 residues. V dropped 9 bases and J dropped 7; count of bases not matched to a gene: 8. Germline V gene data show CDR1 as LNHNV and CDR2 as YYDKDF (reference sequence).

CDR3 protein: CASSRRVNTEAFF. CDR3 in DNA: TGCGCCAGCAGCCGACGGGTTAACACTGAAGCTTTCTTT. The chain links TRBV5-1 to TRBJ1-1; D is ambiguous. The CDR3 is 13 residues long. V was cut by 4 bases and J by 2 bases, with 9 bases left in between. In germline, CDR1 is SGHRS, CDR2 YFSETQ.

The rearrangement links TRBV19 to TRBJ2-2, with TRBD2 matching 7 bases. This CDR3 has 17 amino acids. Trimming took 3 bases from V and 4 from J; bases not matched to a gene: 11. Germline CDR1 and CDR2: LNHDA and SQIVND (reference sequence). This CDR3 reads CASSMPRGRVATGELFF. Written as DNA, the CDR3 is TGTGCCAGTAGTATGCCCCGTGGGAGGGTGGCCACCGGGGAGCTGTTTTTT.